The 13 T cell receptor beta chains presented below share a single source sample, sequenced in a study of blood T cells in healthy people across ages. Combining a sample-barcoded 5' primer with a J-beta primer mix, a second PCR ran for roughly 7 to 12 cycles. Each CDR3 protein gets one entry after TCRdb re-called the 5' RACE reads with MiXCR. The sample lists 1,500,000 or so distinct CDR3 sequences, 45% to 70% occurring once. Specimen: blood. These receptors were taken from a man aged 18 to 30 in good health.

The V call is TRBV18, the J call TRBJ2-1; TRBD1 might be the D (6 bases). Germline V gene lookup returns CDR1 KGHSH and CDR2 LQKENI. CDR3 length: 16 amino acids. Deletions cut 3 bases from V and 2 bases from J, with 14 bases between. The CDR3 DNA reads TGTGCCAGCTCACCGGGGGCTAGGGACGCCTACAATGAGCAGTTCTTC. Translation: CASSPGARDAYNEQFF.

This clonotype was seen only a few times. The CDR3 sequence is CSARMGLVKETQYF. In DNA form, the CDR3 reads TGCAGTGCTAGAATGGGACTAGTGAAGGAGACCCAGTACTTC. The chain uses TRBV20-1 and TRBJ2-5; 8 bases line up with TRBD2. Trimming removed 2 bases from V and 5 bases from J; junction bases left unmatched: 7. The germline V gene encodes CDR1 DFQATT and CDR2 SNEGSKA (reference sequence). This CDR3 spans 14 amino acids.

J is TRBJ2-1 and V is TRBV7-2, with 7 nucleotides matching TRBD1. J lost 8 bases, V lost 7 bases, and 11 bases had no gene match. CDR3 length equals 14 residues. The germline V gene has CDR1 SGHTA and CDR2 FQGNSA. CDR3: CASNPGQVTDEQFF. For the CDR3, the DNA is TGTGCCAGCAACCCAGGACAGGTTACGGATGAGCAGTTCTTC.

This clonotype was seen a handful of times. This chain links TRBV6-5 with TRBJ2-5; maybe TRBD1 (5 bases). Deletions cut 4 bases from V and 4 bases from J, with 13 bases between. Germline CDR1 and CDR2: MNHEY and SVGAGI. The CDR3 totals 14 residues. The CDR3 sequence is CASSWGALRETQYF. The CDR3 DNA is TGTGCCAGCAGTTGGGGCGCGTTGAGAGAGACCCAGTACTTC.

This clonotype was observed a few times. The rearrangement links TRBV20-1 to TRBJ2-3; 10 nucleotides agree with TRBD2. In germline, CDR1 is DFQATT, CDR2 SNEGSKA (reference sequence). This CDR3 has 14 residues. The trim removed 3 bases at V and 9 bases at J, leaving 9 bases unmatched. CDR3 DNA: TGCAGTGCTAGGCCTAGCGGGAGTGTTGACACGCAGTATTTT. The encoded protein is CSARPSGSVDTQYF.

The V and J genes are TRBV20-1 and TRBJ2-7; 8 bases are shared with TRBD1. This CDR3 has 14 amino acids. Germline CDR1 DFQATT, CDR2 SNEGSKA (reference sequence). V lost 5 bases, J lost 2 bases, and 8 bases stayed unmatched. The DNA for the CDR3 is TGCAGTGCTGGACCGGACAGGGAGGCCTACGAGCAGTACTTC. Residues: CSAGPDREAYEQYF.

V usage is TRBV10-1 and J usage is TRBJ2-1, with 8 bases matching TRBD2. This CDR3 comprises 15 residues. V was pared by 0 bases and J by 9 bases, with 7 bases of the junction left unmatched. From germline, CDR1 is WNHNN and CDR2 SYGVQD (reference sequence). CDR3 sequence: CASSESSGTGIEQFF. CDR3 bases: TGCGCCAGCAGTGAGTCTAGCGGGACGGGTATTGAGCAGTTCTTC.

This clonotype has a handful of counts. This could be a read error, since a much larger clone is one nucleotide away. For the CDR3, the DNA is TGTGCCAGTGGTTCCGGGACAGGGTCTTACGAGCAGTACTTC. Its translation: CASGSGTGSYEQYF. V gene TRBV6-6 combines with J gene TRBJ2-7; 9 positions match TRBD1. The CDR3 consists of 14 residues. V was clipped by 9 bases and J by 4 bases; unmatched bases: 10. Germline V CDR1 and CDR2: MNHNY, SVGAGI (reference sequence).

V and J are TRBV27 and TRBJ2-4; the D call may be TRBD1 or TRBD2 (5 bases each). CDR1 is MNHEY, CDR2 SMNVEV, per germline (reference sequence). This CDR3 has 14 residues. The V gene lost 5 bases and the J gene lost 13 bases, with 21 bases spanning the gap. DNA of the CDR3: TGTGCCAGCAGTCCCCTTGGACACCTGAGGGAGCAGTACTTC. This gives the protein CASSPLGHLREQYF.

This clonotype was detected only a few times. The chain employs TRBV29-1 and TRBJ1-1; 10 nucleotides line up with TRBD1. CDR1 is SQVTM, CDR2 ANQGSEA, per germline. This CDR3 comprises 16 residues. V shed 4 bases and J 4 bases; nucleotides not matched to a gene: 12. The CDR3 DNA follows: TGCAGCGTTGTGGTCATCGGGACAGGGGCCGGCACTGAAGCTTTCTTT. Its protein is CSVVVIGTGAGTEAFF.

The CDR3 is CASTPGAADTQYF. For the CDR3, the DNA is TGTGCCAGCACCCCAGGAGCGGCAGATACGCAGTATTTT. The chain couples TRBV12-3 or TRBV12-4 to TRBJ2-3; D is possibly TRBD2 (5 bases). This CDR3 region has 13 residues. Between the trimmed V and J ends, which lost 7 bases and 4 bases, there was a span of 12 bases.

The V and J genes are TRBV27 and TRBJ2-1, with D possibly being TRBD2 (7 bases). The CDR3 sequence is 15 residues long. The V end lost 4 bases, the J end lost 3 bases, and 13 bases lay between the germline ends. CDR1 and CDR2 from the germline V gene are MNHEY and SMNVEV (reference sequence). The CDR3 reads CASSSGGLFYNEQFF. Here the CDR3 DNA reads TGTGCCAGCAGTTCCGGGGGGCTTTTCTACAATGAGCAGTTCTTC.

J is TRBJ2-3 and V is TRBV25-1, with 8 bases aligning to TRBD2. Trimming removed 6 bases from V and 5 bases from J; junction bases left unmatched: 7. The germline V gene has CDR1 MGHDK and CDR2 SYGVNS. There are 14 residues in the CDR3. Here the CDR3 reads CASSGGAGRDTQYF. The CDR3 nucleotides read TGTGCCAGCAGCGGGGGGGCCGGACGAGATACGCAGTATTTT.